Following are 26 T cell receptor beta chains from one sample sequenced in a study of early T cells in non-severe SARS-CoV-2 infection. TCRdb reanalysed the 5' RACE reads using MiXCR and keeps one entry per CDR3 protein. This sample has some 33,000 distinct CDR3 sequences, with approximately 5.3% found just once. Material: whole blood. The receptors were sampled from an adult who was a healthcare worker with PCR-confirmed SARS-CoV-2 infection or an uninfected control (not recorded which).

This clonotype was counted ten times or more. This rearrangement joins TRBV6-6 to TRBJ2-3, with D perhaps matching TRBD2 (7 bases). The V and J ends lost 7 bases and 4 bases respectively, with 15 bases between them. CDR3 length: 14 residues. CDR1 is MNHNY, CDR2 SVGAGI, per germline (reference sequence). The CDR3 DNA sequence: TGTGCCAGCAAGAGGAGGGGGGGGCCAGATACGCAGTATTTT. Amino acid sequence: CASKRRGGPDTQYF.

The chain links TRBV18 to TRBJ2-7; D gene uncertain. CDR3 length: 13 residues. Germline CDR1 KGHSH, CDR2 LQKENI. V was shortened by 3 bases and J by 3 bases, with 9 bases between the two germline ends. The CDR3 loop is CASSPELIYEQYF. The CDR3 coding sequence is TGTGCCAGCTCACCGGAACTTATCTACGAGCAGTACTTC.

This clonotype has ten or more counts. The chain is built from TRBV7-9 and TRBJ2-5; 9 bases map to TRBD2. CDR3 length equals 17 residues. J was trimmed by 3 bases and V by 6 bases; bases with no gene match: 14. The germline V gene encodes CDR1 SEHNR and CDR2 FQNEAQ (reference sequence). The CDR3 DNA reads TGTGCCAGCAGTCCCCCCTCGGGCGGGGGGGCCGAAGAGACCCAGTACTTC. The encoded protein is CASSPPSGGGAEETQYF.

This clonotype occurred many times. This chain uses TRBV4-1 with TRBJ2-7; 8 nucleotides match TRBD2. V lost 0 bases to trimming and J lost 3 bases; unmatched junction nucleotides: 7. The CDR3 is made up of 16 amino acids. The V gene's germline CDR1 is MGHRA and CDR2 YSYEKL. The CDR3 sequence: CASSQDAGGVLYEQYF. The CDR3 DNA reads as TGCGCCAGCAGCCAAGATGCCGGGGGGGTCCTCTACGAGCAGTACTTC.

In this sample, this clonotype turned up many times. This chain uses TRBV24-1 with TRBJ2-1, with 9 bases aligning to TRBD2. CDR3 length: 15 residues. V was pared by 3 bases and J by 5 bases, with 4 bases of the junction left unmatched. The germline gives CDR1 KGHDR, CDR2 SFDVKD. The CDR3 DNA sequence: TGTGCCACCAGTGATGAAGCTAGCGGGGACAATGAGCAGTTCTTC. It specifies CATSDEASGDNEQFF.

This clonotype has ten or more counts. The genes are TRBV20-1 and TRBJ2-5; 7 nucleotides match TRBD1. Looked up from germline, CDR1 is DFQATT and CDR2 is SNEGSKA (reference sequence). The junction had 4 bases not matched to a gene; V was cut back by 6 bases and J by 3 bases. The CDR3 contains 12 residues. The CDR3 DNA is TGCAGTGCCGGGACAGCCAAAGAGACCCAGTACTTC. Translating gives CSAGTAKETQYF.

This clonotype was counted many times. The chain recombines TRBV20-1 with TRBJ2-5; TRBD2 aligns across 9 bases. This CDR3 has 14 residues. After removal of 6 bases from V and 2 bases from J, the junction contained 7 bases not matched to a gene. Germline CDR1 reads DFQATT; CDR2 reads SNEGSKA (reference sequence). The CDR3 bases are TGCAGTGCCGAGCGGGGGGAACTACAAGAGACCCAGTACTTC. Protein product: CSAERGELQETQYF.

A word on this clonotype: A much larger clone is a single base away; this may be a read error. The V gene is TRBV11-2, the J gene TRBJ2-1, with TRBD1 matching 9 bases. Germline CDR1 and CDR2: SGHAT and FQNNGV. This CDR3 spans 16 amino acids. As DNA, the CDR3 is TGTGTCAGCAGCTCGAGTACAGGGGGCCAAATCAATGAGCAGTTCTTC. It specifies CVSSSSTGGQINEQFF.

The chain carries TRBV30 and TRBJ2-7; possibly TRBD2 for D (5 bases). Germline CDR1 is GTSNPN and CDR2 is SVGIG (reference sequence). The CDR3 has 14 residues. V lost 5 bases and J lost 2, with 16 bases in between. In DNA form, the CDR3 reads TGTGCCTGGCGCCAAGTCTCCGGGACCTACGAGCAGTACTTC. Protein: CAWRQVSGTYEQYF.

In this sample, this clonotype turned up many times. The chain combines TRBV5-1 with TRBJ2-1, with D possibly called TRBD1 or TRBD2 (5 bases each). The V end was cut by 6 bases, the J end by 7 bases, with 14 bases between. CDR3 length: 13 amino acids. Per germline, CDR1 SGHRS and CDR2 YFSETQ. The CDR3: CASNPGTQNEQFF. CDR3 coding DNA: TGCGCCAGCAACCCGGGGACCCAGAATGAGCAGTTCTTC.

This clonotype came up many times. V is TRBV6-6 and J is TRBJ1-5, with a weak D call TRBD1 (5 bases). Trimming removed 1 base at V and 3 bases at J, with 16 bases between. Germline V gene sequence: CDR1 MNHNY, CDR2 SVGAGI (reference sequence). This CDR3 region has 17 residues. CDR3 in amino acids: CASSYFGDGTSNQPQHF. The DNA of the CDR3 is TGTGCCAGCAGTTACTTTGGGGACGGAACCTCCAATCAGCCCCAGCATTTT.

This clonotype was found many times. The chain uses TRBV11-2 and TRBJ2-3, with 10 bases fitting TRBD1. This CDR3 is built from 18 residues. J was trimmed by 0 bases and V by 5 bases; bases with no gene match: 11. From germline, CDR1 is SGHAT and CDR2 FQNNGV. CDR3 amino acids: CASSLVTGGTFSTDTQYF. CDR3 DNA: TGTGCCAGCAGCCTAGTGACAGGGGGCACATTTAGCACAGATACGCAGTATTTT.

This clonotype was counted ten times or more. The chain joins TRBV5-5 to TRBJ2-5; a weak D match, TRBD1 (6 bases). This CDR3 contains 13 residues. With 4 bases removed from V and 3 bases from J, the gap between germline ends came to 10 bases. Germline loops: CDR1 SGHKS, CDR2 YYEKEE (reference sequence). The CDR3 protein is CASSQDSKETQYF. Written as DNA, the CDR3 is TGTGCCAGCAGCCAGGACAGCAAAGAGACCCAGTACTTC.

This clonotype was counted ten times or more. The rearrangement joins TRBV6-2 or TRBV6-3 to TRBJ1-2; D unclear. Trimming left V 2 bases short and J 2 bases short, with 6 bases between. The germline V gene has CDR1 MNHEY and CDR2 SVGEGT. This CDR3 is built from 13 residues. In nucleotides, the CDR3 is TGTGCCAGCAGTTACGAGCGGAACTATGGCTACACCTTC. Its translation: CASSYERNYGYTF.

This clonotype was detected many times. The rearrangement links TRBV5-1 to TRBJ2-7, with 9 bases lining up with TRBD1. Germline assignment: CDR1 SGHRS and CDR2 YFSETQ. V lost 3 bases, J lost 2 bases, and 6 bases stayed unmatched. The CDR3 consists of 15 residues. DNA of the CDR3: TGCGCCAGCAGCTGGGACAGGGAGGGGGCCTACGAGCAGTACTTC. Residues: CASSWDREGAYEQYF.

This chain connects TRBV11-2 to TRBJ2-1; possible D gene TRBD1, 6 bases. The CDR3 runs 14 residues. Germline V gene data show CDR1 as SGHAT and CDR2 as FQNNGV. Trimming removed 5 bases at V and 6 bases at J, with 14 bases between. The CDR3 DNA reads TGTGCCAGCAGCGCGGACAGATCGGTCAATGAGCAGTTCTTC. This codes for CASSADRSVNEQFF.

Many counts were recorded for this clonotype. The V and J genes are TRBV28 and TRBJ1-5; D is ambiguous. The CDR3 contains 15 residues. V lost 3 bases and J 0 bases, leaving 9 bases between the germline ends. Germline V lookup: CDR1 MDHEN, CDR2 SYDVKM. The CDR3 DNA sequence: TGTGCCAGCAGTTTTAGGGTCGGTAGCAATCAGCCCCAGCATTTT. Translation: CASSFRVGSNQPQHF.

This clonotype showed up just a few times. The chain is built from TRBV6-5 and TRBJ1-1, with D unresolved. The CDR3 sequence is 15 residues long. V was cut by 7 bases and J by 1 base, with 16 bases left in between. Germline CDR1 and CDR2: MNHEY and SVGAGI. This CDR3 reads CASTSPSGENTEAFF. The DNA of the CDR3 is TGTGCCAGCACCTCGCCGTCCGGGGAGAACACTGAAGCTTTCTTT.

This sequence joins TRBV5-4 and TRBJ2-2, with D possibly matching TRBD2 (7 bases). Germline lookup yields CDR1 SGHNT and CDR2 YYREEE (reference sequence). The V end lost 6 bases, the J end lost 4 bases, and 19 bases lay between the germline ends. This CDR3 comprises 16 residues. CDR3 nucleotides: TGTGCCAGCAAGACCGGGGGGCCCGAATTCACCGGGGAGCTGTTTTTT. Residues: CASKTGGPEFTGELFF. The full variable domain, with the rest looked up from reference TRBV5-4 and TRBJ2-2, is ETGVTQSPTHLIKTRGQQVTLRCSSQSGHNTVSWYQQALGQGPQFIFQYYREEENGRGNFPPRFSGLQFPNYSSELNVNALELDDSALYLCASKTGGPEFTGELFFGEGSRLTVL.

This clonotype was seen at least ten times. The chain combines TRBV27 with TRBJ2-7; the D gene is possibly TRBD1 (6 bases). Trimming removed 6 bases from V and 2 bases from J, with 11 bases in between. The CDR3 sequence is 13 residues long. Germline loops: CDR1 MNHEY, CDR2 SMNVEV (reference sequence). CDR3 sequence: CASSQDSPYEQYF. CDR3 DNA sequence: TGTGCCAGCAGCCAGGACAGTCCCTACGAGCAGTACTTC.

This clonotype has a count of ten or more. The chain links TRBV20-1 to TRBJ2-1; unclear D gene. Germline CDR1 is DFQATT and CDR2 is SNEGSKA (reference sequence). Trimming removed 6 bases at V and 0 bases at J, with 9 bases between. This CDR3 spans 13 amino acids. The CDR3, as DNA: TGCAGTGCGTGGGATAGCTCCTACAATGAGCAGTTCTTC. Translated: CSAWDSSYNEQFF.

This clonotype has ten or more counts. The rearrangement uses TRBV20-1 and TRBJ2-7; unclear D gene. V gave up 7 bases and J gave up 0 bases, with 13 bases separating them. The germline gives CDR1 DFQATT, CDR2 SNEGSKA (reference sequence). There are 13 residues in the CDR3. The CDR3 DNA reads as TGCAGTGTACCGATCCCTAGCTCCTACGAGCAGTACTTC. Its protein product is CSVPIPSSYEQYF.

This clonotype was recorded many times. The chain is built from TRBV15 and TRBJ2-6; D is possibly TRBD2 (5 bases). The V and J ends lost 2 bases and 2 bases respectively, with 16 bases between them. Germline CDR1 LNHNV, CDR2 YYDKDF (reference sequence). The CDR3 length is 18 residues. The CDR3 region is CATSRQGSSLTGANVLTF. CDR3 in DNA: TGTGCCACCAGCAGACAAGGGAGCTCCTTGACTGGGGCCAACGTCCTGACTTTC. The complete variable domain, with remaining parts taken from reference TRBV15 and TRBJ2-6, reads DAMVIQNPRYQVTQFGKPVTLSCSQTLNHNVMYWYQQKSSQAPKLLFHYYDKDFNNEADTPDNFQSRRPNTSFCFLDIRSPGLGDTAMYLCATSRQGSSLTGANVLTFGAGSRLTVL.

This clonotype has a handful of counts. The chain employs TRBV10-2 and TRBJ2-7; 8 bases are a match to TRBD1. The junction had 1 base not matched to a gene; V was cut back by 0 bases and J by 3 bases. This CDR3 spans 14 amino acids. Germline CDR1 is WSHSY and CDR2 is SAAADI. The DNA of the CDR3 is TGCGCCAGCAGTGAGTCGGGACAGGTCTACGAGCAGTACTTC. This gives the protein CASSESGQVYEQYF.

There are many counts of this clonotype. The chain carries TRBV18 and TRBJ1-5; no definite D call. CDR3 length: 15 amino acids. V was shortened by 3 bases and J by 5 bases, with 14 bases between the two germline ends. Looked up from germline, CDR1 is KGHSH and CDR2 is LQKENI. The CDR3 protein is CASSPGGEPYQPQHF. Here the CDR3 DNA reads TGTGCCAGCTCACCCGGAGGTGAGCCCTATCAGCCCCAGCATTTT.

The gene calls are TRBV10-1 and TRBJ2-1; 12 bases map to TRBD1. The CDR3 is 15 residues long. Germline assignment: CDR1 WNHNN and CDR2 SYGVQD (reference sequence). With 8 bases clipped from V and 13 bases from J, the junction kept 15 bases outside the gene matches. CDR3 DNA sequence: TGCGCCAGCGGGACCGGGACAGGGGGCGCGGGTCCCCAGTTCTTC. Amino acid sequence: CASGTGTGGAGPQFF.